These 18 T cell receptor beta chains share one sample of origin, sequenced in a study of chemoradiotherapy in HPV16-positive cancers. Sequencing was performed with immunoSEQ multiplex PCR; in TCRdb, only in-frame clones are kept and a portion is missing. This sample carries about 14,000 clones, about 92% of them seen once, and the ten largest clones take 3.5% to 4.5%. This specimen consisted of tumor tissue, obtained from a patient who underwent chemoradiotherapy. The receptors here all came from a human donor with HPV-associated anogenital cancer.

V usage is TRBV30 and J usage is TRBJ2-1, with D tentatively TRBD2 (6 bases). Trimming shortened V by 3 bases and J by 9 bases, and 18 bases separated the two germline ends. The length of the CDR3 is 14 residues. CDR1 and CDR2 (germline): GTSNPN, SVGIG (reference sequence). CDR3 nucleotide sequence: TGTGCCTGGAGAAGACTAGTATTCTTTTCTGAGCAGTTCTTC. As protein: CAWRRLVFFSEQFF.

The chain employs TRBV5-6 and TRBJ1-2, with D hard to call. Trimming pared 2 bases from V and 4 bases from J, leaving 6 bases between. The CDR3 spans 12 residues. Germline loops: CDR1 SGHDT, CDR2 YYEEEE. The DNA for the CDR3 is TGTGCCAGCAGCTTAAACTCCTATGGCTACACCTTC. This sequence encodes CASSLNSYGYTF. Looking up the rest from reference TRBV5-6 and TRBJ1-2 gives the full variable domain: DAGVTQSPTHLIKTRGQQVTLRCSPKSGHDTVSWYQQALGQGPQFIFQYYEEEERQRGNFPDRFSGHQFPNYSSELNVNALLLGDSALYLCASSLNSYGYTFGSGTRLTVV.

This clone has just one count. This chain uses TRBV12-5 with TRBJ2-1, with a weak D call TRBD1 (6 bases). From germline, CDR1 is LGHNT and CDR2 FRNRAP. The V end lost 2 bases, the J end lost 9 bases, and 26 bases lay between the germline ends. This CDR3 spans 18 amino acids. The CDR3 loop is CASGLNPGAGDHIFEQFF. CDR3 nucleotides: TGTGCTAGTGGTTTGAATCCTGGGGCAGGGGACCATATCTTTGAGCAGTTCTTC.

The CDR3 sequence: CASSRATGGSVTEAFF. The CDR3 DNA is TGTGCCAGTAGTAGGGCCACAGGGGGCTCGGTCACTGAAGCTTTCTTT. The rearrangement links TRBV19 to TRBJ1-1, with 9 bases that match TRBD1. V trimming: 4 bases; J trimming: 4 bases; junction bases outside the gene matches: 10. Germline CDR1 reads LNHDA; CDR2 reads SQIVND (reference sequence). The CDR3 sequence is 16 residues long.

The chain links TRBV18 to TRBJ2-7; 7 bases are a match to TRBD1. The germline gives CDR1 KGHSH, CDR2 LQKENI. V lost 6 bases, J lost 2 bases, and 10 bases stayed unmatched. The CDR3 has 15 amino acids. CDR3 coding DNA: TGTGCCAGCTCCCACGAGGGACAGTTTGCCTACGAGCAGTACTTC. Translating gives CASSHEGQFAYEQYF.

V is TRBV9 and J is TRBJ2-3; D perhaps matches TRBD1 (5 bases). The germline V and J ends were trimmed by 4 bases and 2 bases, with 8 bases remaining between them. CDR1 SGDLS and CDR2 YYNGEE come from the germline V gene. CDR3 size: 13 residues. The CDR3 spells CASSRGVTDTQYF. In DNA form, the CDR3 reads TGTGCCAGCAGCAGGGGCGTCACAGATACGCAGTATTTT. The full variable domain, with the rest looked up from reference TRBV9 and TRBJ2-3, is DSGVTQTPKHLITATGQRVTLRCSPRSGDLSVYWYQQSLDQGLQFLIQYYNGEERAKGNILERFSAQQFPDLHSELNLSSLELGDSALYFCASSRGVTDTQYFGPGTRLTVL.

The chain employs TRBV5-1 and TRBJ2-7; no clear D. CDR3 size: 15 residues. V dropped 0 bases and J dropped 3 bases, with 13 bases sitting between them. CDR1 and CDR2 from the germline V gene are SGHRS and YFSETQ. The DNA for the CDR3 is TGCGCCAGCAGCTTGGGAACCCACGAGGACTACGAGCAGTACTTC. Amino acids: CASSLGTHEDYEQYF.

The rearrangement links TRBV19 to TRBJ2-3, with 7 bases that match TRBD2. Germline CDR1 LNHDA, CDR2 SQIVND (reference sequence). The V and J ends lost 3 bases and 0 bases, in that order; junction bases with no gene match: 3. The length of the CDR3 is 15 residues. The CDR3 protein is CASSMSGISTDTQYF. Written as DNA, the CDR3 is TGTGCCAGTAGTATGAGCGGGATCAGCACAGATACGCAGTATTTT.

This clone was recorded once. The V call is TRBV4-3, the J call TRBJ1-2; 8 nucleotides align to TRBD1. The CDR3 runs 16 residues. V shed 5 bases and J 7 bases; nucleotides not matched to a gene: 15. The V gene's germline CDR1 is LGHNA and CDR2 YSLEER. The CDR3 loop is CASSGRYGTGTIGYTF. Written as DNA, the CDR3 is TGCGCCAGCAGCGGAAGATACGGGACAGGAACTATTGGCTACACCTTC.

Judged by abundance, this clone is medium-sized. This CDR3 is CASRAPGSSYGYTF. CDR3 coding DNA: TGTGCCAGCAGAGCTCCAGGGAGCTCCTATGGCTACACCTTC. The genes are TRBV6-5 and TRBJ1-2; TRBD1 is a possible D gene (5 bases). The CDR3 has 14 residues. V shed 6 bases and J shed 4 bases, with 15 bases lying between them. Germline V lookup: CDR1 MNHEY, CDR2 SVGAGI.

The V call is TRBV19, the J call TRBJ1-1, with D possibly being TRBD1 (6 bases). Germline V gene data show CDR1 as LNHDA and CDR2 as SQIVND (reference sequence). The CDR3 totals 13 residues. The germline V and J ends were trimmed by 6 bases and 1 base, with 9 bases remaining between them. CDR3 nucleotide sequence: TGTGCCAGTAGAGAGGACAGGAACACTGAAGCTTTCTTT. Residues: CASREDRNTEAFF.

Turning to this clone: The sample carries other DNA sequences with the same CDR3. The V call is TRBV14, the J call TRBJ2-5, with 10 bases lining up with TRBD2. The germline V gene encodes CDR1 SGHDN and CDR2 FVKESK. This CDR3 is built from 14 residues. V gave up 4 bases and J gave up 4 bases; unmatched junction bases: 3. The CDR3 sequence: CASSPLAGAETQYF. As DNA, the CDR3 is TGTGCCAGCAGCCCTCTAGCGGGAGCAGAGACCCAGTACTTC.

The chain joins TRBV14 to TRBJ2-1; 7 nucleotides agree with TRBD1. The germline CDR1 and CDR2 sequences are SGHDN and FVKESK. J gave up 16 bases and V 3 bases, and 12 bases lay outside the gene matches. The CDR3 length is 13 residues. This CDR3 reads CASSQILQGQFFF. CDR3 sequence (DNA): TGTGCCAGCAGCCAGATACTCCAGGGACAGTTTTTCTTC.

The chain is built from TRBV5-1 and TRBJ2-2, with 13 nucleotides matching TRBD2. With V trimmed by 2 bases and J by 4 bases, 2 bases remained unmatched. From germline, CDR1 is SGHRS and CDR2 YFSETQ. This CDR3 contains 16 residues. The CDR3 DNA reads TGCGCCAGCAGCTTACTAGCGGGAGGGGGCACCGGGGAGCTGTTTTTT. It is translated as CASSLLAGGGTGELFF.

The CDR3 is CAIKPQGMNTEAFF. The CDR3 DNA reads TGTGCCATTAAGCCCCAGGGGATGAACACTGAAGCTTTCTTT. V gene TRBV19 combines with J gene TRBJ1-1; a weak D match, TRBD1 (6 bases). Germline loops: CDR1 LNHDA, CDR2 SQIVND (reference sequence). The CDR3 sequence is 14 residues long. V lost 10 bases to trimming and J lost 0 bases, with 15 bases between them.

This chain's CDR3 is CASSLIGGPYNEQFF. CDR3 nucleotides: TGTGCCAGCAGTTTAATTGGGGGGCCCTACAATGAGCAGTTCTTC. The V call is TRBV27, the J call TRBJ2-1; D is tentatively TRBD1 or TRBD2 (6 bases each). Germline V CDR1 and CDR2: MNHEY, SMNVEV (reference sequence). This CDR3 is built from 15 residues. Trimming removed 2 bases at V and 2 bases at J, with 10 bases between.

The chain carries TRBV27 and TRBJ2-1; TRBD2 agrees at 7 bases. Trimming removed 3 bases from V and 16 bases from J; junction bases left unmatched: 9. This CDR3 has 12 amino acids. Germline lookup yields CDR1 MNHEY and CDR2 SMNVEV (reference sequence). The CDR3: CASSFDPPGLFF. DNA for the CDR3: TGTGCCAGCAGTTTCGATCCTCCGGGACTATTCTTC.

The chain combines TRBV25-1 with TRBJ1-5, with D hard to call. The CDR3 has 11 amino acids. The germline V and J ends were trimmed by 4 bases and 9 bases, with 7 bases remaining between them. The germline V gene encodes CDR1 MGHDK and CDR2 SYGVNS. The CDR3, as DNA: TGTGCCAGCAGTGGAACCCCGCCCCAGCATTTT. Translated: CASSGTPPQHF.